This note documents a single T cell receptor (beta chain) sequence. Its antigen specificity is not known. No much larger clonotype is one base removed from it; base qualities were not supplied. TCRbeta CDR3 regions were amplified from genomic DNA using the immunoSEQ Assay, a bias-controlled multiplex PCR. As for the original processing: Within the assay, amplification of reference gene primers was used to estimate how many nucleated cells each sample contained. To quantify the absolute abundance of each unique TCRbeta CDR3 rearrangement, sequence reads were collapsed and filtered. For each sample, productive Simpson clonality was calculated as the square root of Simpson's diversity index over productive rearrangements. Drawn from immuneACCESS, this table holds only the in-frame rearrangements with V and J called that TCRdb kept. Clones are partly lost; checked studies trace under half to an unresolved V gene and leave the rest unexplained. The DNA gave D and trimming, while V, J and clone size come from that table. The sample table lists a few hundred thousand clones, approximately 83% of them with a count of one. Together, the top ten hold under 2.5% of the sample.

This entry comes from a study of blood T cell repertoires in COVID-19 (dated by TCRdb to about 2020). Turning to the overall study: The collaborator samples originated in the United States, Italy and Spain and spanned the acute and convalescent phases of COVID-19. The prospective study material was composed of cDNA or gDNA derived from T cells, B-cell-depleted T cells, or PBMCs. Subjects who had been exposed to COVID-19, were actively infected with it, or had recovered from it provided the deeply sampled blood TCRbeta repertoires that made up the dataset. The repertoires were released in a freely available public database intended as a resource for research on the immune response to SARS-CoV-2. The samples were drawn from two sources: the first 160 participants of the ongoing ImmuneRACE study, and some 1,300 subjects contributed by 6 global collaborators. Nearly every sample came with metadata listing a de-identified subject ID, COVID-19 status, age in years and sex. HLA class I and class II types, where available, came from metadata supplied by the sample provider rather than from assay-based typing.

Participants in the prospective study were enrolled through a virtual design, were aged roughly 18 to 90 years, and lived in about two dozen United States geographic areas. In the prospective study, participants were assigned to cohorts based on the clinical history participants reported in a screening survey and a study questionnaire. ImmuneRACE Cohort 3 recovered participants were defined by two consecutive negative NP/OP PCR tests, healthcare professional clearance, or symptom resolution. Each participant in the prospective study had whole blood, serum and a nasopharyngeal or oropharyngeal swab collected by mobile phlebotomists. Participants in the prospective study had the option to provide additional blood draws and questionnaires over a 2-month period. Before DNA extraction, blood samples from the prospective study were shipped at room temperature or frozen. Trimming takes 6 bases off V and 2 bases off J; junction bases not matched to a gene: 6. The CDR3 contains 14 residues, cysteine and phenylalanine counted. Kept here is only the CDR3 DNA, which spans 42 bases and is read in frame from base 1. CDR1 and CDR2 (MNHEY, SVGAGI) derive from the germline V gene.

The paper's findings and limits, for the study overall: The quantity of clinical and demographic metadata differed by source and by participant and was supplied without curation.

The sequencing sample was made of PBMCs or T cells enriched from blood (not recorded which). The chain couples TRBV6-5 to TRBJ1-1; 7 nucleotides in the junction match TRBD1. The clonotype was recovered from a man aged 25 to 40 who had recovered from COVID-19. Read as DNA, the sequence is TGTGCCAGCAGCTTCAGGGGGGTAAACACTGAAGCTTTCTTT. This yields the protein CASSFRGVNTEAFF.